One sample yielded the 27 T cell receptor beta chains listed below, sequenced in a study of identical twins. TCRdb ran MiXCR on the 5' RACE reads and lists one entry per CDR3 protein. Here the sample spans a few hundred thousand distinct CDR3 sequences, roughly 9% being singletons. The sequenced sample consisted of naive T cells sorted from blood. These receptors were collected from a woman between 50 and 59 years old in good health.

This clonotype turned up a few times. The rearrangement joins TRBV29-1 to TRBJ2-1, with a weak D call TRBD2 (5 bases). CDR1 and CDR2 from the germline V gene are SQVTM and ANQGSEA. Trimming stripped 5 bases from V and 2 bases from J, with 10 bases between. The CDR3 is made up of 13 amino acids. CDR3 nucleotide sequence: TGCAGCGTTAACGGGGTAACCTACAATGAGCAGTTCTTC. It is translated as CSVNGVTYNEQFF.

This clonotype was recorded at least ten times. This chain connects TRBV20-1 to TRBJ2-1; tentative D call: TRBD2 (5 bases). Germline assignment: CDR1 DFQATT and CDR2 SNEGSKA (reference sequence). The CDR3 contains 17 residues. Trimming took off 3 bases at V and 2 bases at J, with 20 bases between the two ends. CDR3 loop: CSARPPARVGAYNEQFF. The CDR3 DNA sequence: TGCAGTGCTAGGCCACCCGCGAGGGTGGGAGCCTACAATGAGCAGTTCTTC.

This clonotype was found a few times. This rearrangement joins TRBV7-9 to TRBJ2-1; unclear D gene. Germline V gene lookup returns CDR1 SEHNR and CDR2 FQNEAQ (reference sequence). Deletions cut 4 bases from V and 10 bases from J, with 14 bases between. There are 13 residues in the CDR3. In DNA, the CDR3 is TGTGCCAGCAGCTCCGGGCTCACGGAAGAGCAGTTCTTC. Translated: CASSSGLTEEQFF.

This clonotype turned up a few times. V gene TRBV6-5 combines with J gene TRBJ2-7; the D call may be TRBD1 or TRBD2 (5 bases each). Germline CDR1 MNHEY, CDR2 SVGAGI. Trimming pared 2 bases from V and 0 bases from J, leaving 11 bases between. The CDR3 consists of 15 residues. CDR3 amino acids: CASSYRGAYSYEQYF. The CDR3, as DNA: TGTGCCAGCAGTTACCGAGGGGCTTACTCCTACGAGCAGTACTTC.

V gene TRBV20-1 combines with J gene TRBJ1-1, with 7 bases that match TRBD1. This CDR3 is 16 amino acids long. Germline-derived CDR1 and CDR2 are DFQATT and SNEGSKA (reference sequence). The trim removed 5 bases at V and 1 base at J, leaving 13 bases unmatched. CDR3 sequence reads: CSAPRGLGLWNTEAFF. As DNA, the CDR3 is TGCAGTGCTCCGAGGGGGCTGGGGCTCTGGAACACTGAAGCTTTCTTT.

This clonotype was picked up a small number of times. The chain joins TRBV24-1 to TRBJ1-4; D might be TRBD1 (6 bases). V was clipped by 2 bases and J by 3 bases, with 12 bases between them. The CDR3 has 16 amino acids. From germline, CDR1 is KGHDR and CDR2 SFDVKD. The CDR3 nucleotides read TGTGCCACCAGTGATTCCACCAGGGGCCCTAATGAAAAACTGTTTTTT. Residues: CATSDSTRGPNEKLFF.

This clonotype was detected many times. The genes are TRBV2 and TRBJ2-1; D unclear. This CDR3 contains 12 residues. Trimming removed 4 bases at V and 10 bases at J, with 11 bases between. Germline values: CDR1 SNHLY, CDR2 FYNNEI. CDR3 DNA: TGTGCCAGCAGTGTCCTGGGCCTGGAGCAGTTCTTC. Its translation: CASSVLGLEQFF.

The sample holds a few counts of this clonotype. This chain joins TRBV12-3 or TRBV12-4 and TRBJ2-5, with D perhaps given as TRBD1 or TRBD2 (7 bases each). The CDR3 runs to 16 residues. V lost 5 bases and J 5 bases, leaving 21 bases between the germline ends. The DNA of the CDR3 is TGTGCCAGCAGTCCAGGGGGAGGGGGCGTTTTGGAGACCCAGTACTTC. Translating gives CASSPGGGGVLETQYF.

The V gene is TRBV15, the J gene TRBJ2-7, with 7 bases that match TRBD1. V lost 0 bases, J lost 5 bases, and 7 bases stayed unmatched. The germline CDR1 and CDR2 sequences are LNHNV and YYDKDF (reference sequence). This CDR3 is 15 amino acids long. CDR3 in amino acids: CATSRDPQGVHEQYF. As DNA, the CDR3 is TGTGCCACCAGCAGAGATCCCCAGGGGGTTCACGAGCAGTACTTC.

The genes are TRBV7-2 and TRBJ2-1; D perhaps matches TRBD1 (6 bases). V dropped 5 bases and J dropped 6 bases, with 17 bases sitting between them. The CDR3 is 15 residues long. Germline CDR1 SGHTA, CDR2 FQGNSA. The CDR3 loop is CASSAGDHRINEQFF. The CDR3, as DNA: TGTGCCAGCAGCGCAGGGGACCACCGAATCAATGAGCAGTTCTTC.

Turning to this clonotype: Given the absence of the conserved phenylalanine or tryptophan at the CDR3 end, a read error is likely. The genes are TRBV6-6 and TRBJ2-7, with D maybe TRBD1 (7 bases). V lost 5 bases and J 10 bases, leaving 24 bases between the germline ends. This CDR3 contains 15 residues. Germline V gene sequence: CDR1 MNHNY, CDR2 SVGAGI (reference sequence). This CDR3 is CASSATGRDAGDQYD. In DNA form, the CDR3 reads TGTGCCAGCAGTGCGACAGGGCGGGATGCAGGCGATCAGTACGAC.

This clonotype was seen many times. The genes are TRBV24-1 and TRBJ1-5, with a tentative D call TRBD1 (5 bases). The CDR3 consists of 13 residues. Trimming removed 5 bases at V and 5 bases at J, with 9 bases between. Germline V gene data show CDR1 as KGHDR and CDR2 as SFDVKD. CDR3 residues: CATSGGGDQPQHF. The CDR3 DNA follows: TGTGCCACCAGTGGAGGAGGGGATCAGCCCCAGCATTTT.

A few counts support this clonotype. The chain links TRBV11-2 to TRBJ2-3, with D perhaps being TRBD1 or TRBD2 (5 bases each). From germline, CDR1 is SGHAT and CDR2 FQNNGV. V was clipped by 4 bases and J by 2 bases, with 10 bases between them. The CDR3 has 14 amino acids. CDR3 residues: CASSSRDHTDTQYF. In DNA, the CDR3 is TGTGCCAGCAGCTCCCGGGACCACACAGATACGCAGTATTTT.

This clonotype was counted only a few times. The chain recombines TRBV15 with TRBJ2-3, with 9 bases lining up with TRBD1. CDR3 length: 17 amino acids. V lost 1 base to trimming and J lost 4 bases; unmatched junction nucleotides: 9. CDR1 and CDR2 (germline): LNHNV, YYDKDF (reference sequence). The CDR3 nucleotides are TGTGCCACCAGCAGAGGCCCGGGACAGGGCCTTTCAGATACGCAGTATTTT. Its protein is CATSRGPGQGLSDTQYF.

Only a few counts were recorded for this clonotype. V gene TRBV12-1 combines with J gene TRBJ2-3; TRBD2, as called in the table, went unchecked against the DNA. TRBV12-1 is shown as a pseudogene. The CDR3 spans 15 residues. The CDR3: CASSFGWEDTDTQYF. CDR3 in DNA: TGTGCCAGCAGCTTCGGTTGGGAGGATACAGATACGCAGTATTTT.

About this clonotype: Compared with germline, one end of the junction differs, possibly owing to a read error. The chain carries TRBV5-1 and TRBJ2-1, with 8 bases that match TRBD2. Germline lookup yields CDR1 SGHRS and CDR2 YFSETQ. This CDR3 is 19 amino acids long. For the CDR3, the DNA is TGCGCCAGCAGCTTCTCGTGGGCTAGGCTAGCGGGCCACTACAGTGAGCAGTTCTTC. Protein sequence: CASSFSWARLAGHYSEQFF.

The genes are TRBV6-4 and TRBJ2-3; 10 positions agree with TRBD2. Germline V gives CDR1 MRHNA, CDR2 SNTAGT. The trim removed 9 bases at V and 4 bases at J, leaving 4 bases unmatched. The length of the CDR3 is 13 residues. The CDR3 nucleotides read TGTGCCAGTTCAGCGGGAGGGCCAGATACGCAGTATTTT. It translates to CASSAGGPDTQYF.

This clonotype was counted only a few times. The rearrangement joins TRBV7-6 to TRBJ1-1; D not resolved. CDR3 length: 13 amino acids. Germline V gene sequence: CDR1 SGHVS, CDR2 FNYEAQ. Trimming left V 5 bases short and J 0 bases short, with 7 bases between. DNA of the CDR3: TGTGCCAGCAGCGTGTTTATGAACACTGAAGCTTTCTTT. It codes for CASSVFMNTEAFF.

This clonotype was seen more than once but under ten times. V usage is TRBV7-9 and J usage is TRBJ2-3, with D perhaps TRBD1 (6 bases). This CDR3 spans 15 amino acids. Germline V gene sequence: CDR1 SEHNR, CDR2 FQNEAQ (reference sequence). Trimming took off 5 bases at V and 6 bases at J, with 18 bases between the two ends. DNA of the CDR3: TGTGCCAGCAGCCTCGGATTAGGGGGTTTTGATACGCAGTATTTT. The encoded protein is CASSLGLGGFDTQYF.

The rearrangement links TRBV29-1 to TRBJ2-1, with D maybe TRBD1 (7 bases). The CDR3 totals 18 residues. The germline V gene has CDR1 SQVTM and CDR2 ANQGSEA. The V and J ends lost 2 bases and 0 bases respectively, with 20 bases between them. The CDR3, as DNA: TGCAGCGTTGAAAGTGTCAGGGGGGCGGGACGCTCCTACAATGAGCAGTTCTTC. Translation: CSVESVRGAGRSYNEQFF.

This clonotype came up many times. The V call is TRBV5-5, the J call TRBJ2-7; 11 bases match TRBD2. This CDR3 is 16 amino acids long. J lost 6 bases, V lost 0 bases, and 8 bases had no gene match. In germline, CDR1 is SGHKS, CDR2 YYEKEE (reference sequence). CDR3 in amino acids: CASSLAGTSGRTEQYF. The DNA of the CDR3 is TGTGCCAGCAGCTTGGCTGGGACTAGCGGCAGGACCGAGCAGTACTTC.

This clonotype came up a few times. The rearrangement joins TRBV12-3 or TRBV12-4 to TRBJ1-3; possible D gene TRBD1, 5 bases. The V end lost 5 bases, the J end lost 3 bases, and 11 bases lay between the germline ends. The CDR3 runs to 14 residues. This chain's CDR3 is CASSPGGGGNTIYF. CDR3 sequence (DNA): TGTGCCAGCAGTCCTGGGGGGGGTGGAAACACCATATATTTT.

This clonotype was found a few times. The genes are TRBV29-1 and TRBJ2-3, with 8 bases lining up with TRBD2. The CDR3 sequence is 14 residues long. Germline CDR1 reads SQVTM; CDR2 reads ANQGSEA. CDR3 in DNA: TGCAGTACAGCGACTGCGGCGGGGGGAGATACGCAGTATTTT. This sequence encodes CSTATAAGGDTQYF.

DNA for the CDR3: TGTGCCATCAGTACCCTGCGTTTAGAGCAGTACTTC. It yields the protein CAISTLRLEQYF. The chain recombines TRBV10-3 with TRBJ2-7; D uncertain. Trimming shortened V by 5 bases and J by 7 bases, and 12 bases separated the two germline ends. The germline V gene has CDR1 ENHRY and CDR2 SYGVKD. This CDR3 has 12 residues.

The table lists this clonotype with many counts. The chain is built from TRBV5-1 and TRBJ2-1, with D unresolved. Germline assignment: CDR1 SGHRS and CDR2 YFSETQ. The V end was cut by 4 bases, the J end by 8 bases, with 16 bases between. The CDR3 totals 14 residues. Here the CDR3 reads CASSLIRPADEQFF. The CDR3 bases are TGCGCCAGCAGCCTCATTCGACCGGCCGATGAGCAGTTCTTC.

The chain combines TRBV20-1 with TRBJ1-4; D is ambiguous. V was trimmed by 2 bases and J by 5 bases, leaving 6 bases between them. Germline V gives CDR1 DFQATT, CDR2 SNEGSKA (reference sequence). The CDR3 is made up of 12 amino acids. CDR3 region: CSARNRNEKLFF. CDR3 nucleotides: TGCAGTGCTAGAAACAGAAATGAAAAACTGTTTTTT.

This clonotype showed up just a few times. The chain is built from TRBV20-1 and TRBJ2-3; D unresolved. CDR1 and CDR2 from the germline V gene are DFQATT and SNEGSKA (reference sequence). The CDR3 contains 14 residues. The V end lost 3 bases, the J end lost 1 base, and 11 bases lay between the germline ends. The CDR3 DNA is TGCAGTGCTAGTCTGGGCGGTGGCACAGATACGCAGTATTTT. This gives the protein CSASLGGGTDTQYF.